Detailed here is one TCR beta chain. Antigen: not known. This specimen comes from a study of cytomegalovirus exposure and HLA in healthy donors. Study-level results: Testing in vitro showed three CMV-associated chains specific for CMV antigens. Later work found that TCR association rates differed between HLA loci; DRB1 had the most and HLA-C the fewest. Later analysis suggested most CMV-associated TCR beta chains were HLA-restricted. Most TCR beta V segments were productive about 90% or about 30% of the time in an earlier analysis.

In the PCR, 60 Vbeta and 13 Jbeta primers were used. Only in-frame clones appear in the TCRdb table, and some are missing; sequencing was by immunoSEQ multiplex PCR. The sample lists more than 200,000 clones, about 79% seen once, with approximately 1.8% in the top ten. Looked up from germline, CDR1 is MNHNY and CDR2 is SVGAGI (reference sequence). This CDR3 comprises 14 residues. Trimming took off 0 bases at V and 8 bases at J, with 11 bases between the two ends. The J gene is TRBJ2-1, the V gene TRBV6-6; no firm D call. The clonotype originates from a male donor in good health and CMV-seronegative. Sequencing input: PBMCs. DNA for the CDR3: TGTGCCAGCAGTTACTCCCGCGGAGTTGATGAGCAGTTCTTC. Protein sequence: CASSYSRGVDEQFF.